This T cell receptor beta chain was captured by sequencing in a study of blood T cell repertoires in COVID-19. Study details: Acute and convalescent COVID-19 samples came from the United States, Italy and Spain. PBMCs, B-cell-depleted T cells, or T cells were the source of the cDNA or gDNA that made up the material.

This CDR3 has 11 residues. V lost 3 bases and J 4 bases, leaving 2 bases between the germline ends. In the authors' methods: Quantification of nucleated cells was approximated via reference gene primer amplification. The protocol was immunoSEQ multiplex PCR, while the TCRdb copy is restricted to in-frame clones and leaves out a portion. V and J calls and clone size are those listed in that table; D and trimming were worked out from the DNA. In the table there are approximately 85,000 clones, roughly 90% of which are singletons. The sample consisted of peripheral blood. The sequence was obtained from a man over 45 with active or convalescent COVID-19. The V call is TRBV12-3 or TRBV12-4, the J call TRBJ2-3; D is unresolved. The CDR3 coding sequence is TGTGCCAGCAGTTTCTCAGATACGCAGTATTTT. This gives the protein CASSFSDTQYF.